This T cell receptor (beta chain) derives from a study of tumor-infiltrating lymphocytes in localized non-small cell lung cancer. The wider study: The cohort mixed smokers and never-smokers, several histologies, and some post-neoadjuvant-chemotherapy samples.

The data were produced by immunoSEQ multiplex PCR, yet TCRdb's version contains in-frame clones alone and is incomplete. The profile shows approximately 12,000 clones, around 68% of them singletons. A word on this clone: Its antigen remains unidentified.

The CDR3 runs 14 residues. Trimming removed 2 bases from V and 0 bases from J, with 7 bases in between. Germline loops: CDR1 SGHRS, CDR2 YFSETQ. Study-wide points: Immunotypes IM1 and IM2 had similar TCR-derived T-cell fractions. Technical variation could not be separated from intratumor heterogeneity here.

The source of this sequence is a human donor with non-small cell lung cancer. This chain connects TRBV5-1 to TRBJ2-3; D remains ambiguous. Sequenced input: lung tumor tissue. CDR3 DNA: TGCGCCAGCAGCTTAATCCCTAGCACAGATACGCAGTATTTT. Translating gives CASSLIPSTDTQYF.